These 26 T cell receptor beta chains share one sample of origin, sequenced in a study of CD8 T cells in Susac syndrome. Reverse transcription of roughly 0.5 to 1 ug RNA was carried out with random hexamers. TCRdb passed the immunoSEQ multiplex PCR reads through MiXCR, listing each CDR3 protein once. The repertoire holds more than 70,000 distinct CDR3 sequences, approximately 94% seen once, with 0.52% in the top ten. The sequencing sample was made of CD8+ T cells from PBMCs. These receptors were collected from a human donor with Susac syndrome.

The chain is built from TRBV29-1 and TRBJ2-3, with a tentative D call TRBD2 (5 bases). Deletions cut 7 bases from V and 0 bases from J, with 20 bases between. The CDR3 sequence is 16 residues long. Germline CDR1 SQVTM, CDR2 ANQGSEA. The CDR3 DNA sequence: TGCAGCGCACCTCTCCTCGTGGACTCTAGCACAGATACGCAGTATTTT. Protein: CSAPLLVDSSTDTQYF.

The V call is TRBV5-6, the J call TRBJ2-5; tentatively, D is TRBD2 (6 bases). Trimming stripped 4 bases from V and 6 bases from J, with 19 bases between. In germline, CDR1 is SGHDT, CDR2 YYEEEE. The CDR3 sequence is 15 residues long. The CDR3: CASSGTPGEPKTQYF. For the CDR3, the DNA is TGTGCCAGCAGCGGGACGCCGGGGGAACCGAAGACCCAGTACTTC.

V and J are TRBV10-3 and TRBJ2-7; 9 bases are a match to TRBD1. Looked up from germline, CDR1 is ENHRY and CDR2 is SYGVKD. This CDR3 spans 14 amino acids. V shed 4 bases and J 1 base; nucleotides not matched to a gene: 2. The CDR3 spells CAISGGTGSYEQYF. The CDR3 coding sequence is TGTGCCATCAGTGGTGGGACAGGGTCCTACGAGCAGTACTTC.

This clonotype has a single count. This sequence joins TRBV6-6 and TRBJ2-7; 9 bases map to TRBD1. Per the germline V gene, CDR1 is MNHNY and CDR2 is SVGAGI (reference sequence). After removal of 7 bases from V and 5 bases from J, the junction contained 6 bases not matched to a gene. The CDR3 is made up of 13 amino acids. The CDR3 reads CASKGQGRHEQYF. The CDR3 DNA reads as TGTGCCAGCAAAGGACAGGGGAGACACGAGCAGTACTTC.

The genes are TRBV10-3 and TRBJ2-2; no definite D call. CDR1 is ENHRY and CDR2 is SYGVKD in the germline V gene. This CDR3 spans 13 amino acids. V dropped 0 bases and J dropped 5 bases, with 4 bases sitting between them. This CDR3 is CAISESATGELFF. CDR3 DNA sequence: TGTGCCATCAGTGAGTCCGCGACCGGGGAGCTGTTTTTT.

The chain has TRBV27 and TRBJ1-2; a weak D match, TRBD1 (5 bases). CDR1 is MNHEY, CDR2 SMNVEV, per germline (reference sequence). The CDR3 covers 12 residues. V was shortened by 6 bases and J by 6 bases, with 11 bases between the two germline ends. CDR3 sequence: CASRPPTDGYTF. CDR3 DNA sequence: TGTGCCAGCAGACCTCCGACAGATGGCTACACCTTC.

The CDR3 loop reads CASSLRDQETQYF. The DNA for the CDR3 is TGTGCCAGCAGTTTGAGGGATCAAGAGACCCAGTACTTC. This sequence joins TRBV12-3 or TRBV12-4 and TRBJ2-5; D possibly corresponds to TRBD2 (5 bases). This CDR3 region has 13 residues. Trimming removed 3 bases from V and 2 bases from J, with 7 bases in between.

The chain is built from TRBV2 and TRBJ2-5, with D uncertain. This CDR3 contains 13 residues. The germline gives CDR1 SNHLY, CDR2 FYNNEI. V gave up 8 bases and J gave up 0 bases, with 10 bases separating them. CDR3 nucleotide sequence: TGTGCCAGCTATTTAGGATACCAAGAGACCCAGTACTTC. Translating gives CASYLGYQETQYF.

The CDR3 sequence: CASGDLDISTEAFF. As DNA, the CDR3 is TGTGCCAGCGGAGATTTAGACATCTCCACTGAAGCTTTCTTT. This chain links TRBV28 with TRBJ1-1; D gene uncertain. CDR1 and CDR2 (germline): MDHEN, SYDVKM. Trimming removed 8 bases from V and 4 bases from J, with 17 bases in between. This CDR3 has 14 residues.

The chain recombines TRBV6-5 with TRBJ1-1; D is unclear. The CDR3 consists of 12 residues. Trimming cost V 2 bases and J 5 bases, with 6 bases left between them. Germline V lookup: CDR1 MNHEY, CDR2 SVGAGI. CDR3 in amino acids: CASSYGLTEAFF. CDR3 DNA: TGTGCCAGCAGTTACGGGTTGACTGAAGCTTTCTTT.

As DNA, the CDR3 is TGCGCCAGCAGCCAAGTCAGTGCAGAGGAATTTGGAAACACCATATATTTT. Protein: CASSQVSAEEFGNTIYF. The chain is built from TRBV4-3 and TRBJ1-3; D call uncertain. Germline V gene sequence: CDR1 LGHNA, CDR2 YSLEER. The CDR3 consists of 17 residues. V dropped 1 base and J dropped 3 bases, with 16 bases sitting between them.

This chain connects TRBV20-1 to TRBJ2-3, with 8 bases matching TRBD2. CDR1 and CDR2 (germline): DFQATT, SNEGSKA (reference sequence). V shed 2 bases, J shed 3 bases, and the junction held 7 bases outside the gene matches. The CDR3 has 15 residues. The CDR3, as DNA: TGCAGTGCTAGACCAATAGCGGGGAGGACAGATACGCAGTATTTT. This translates into CSARPIAGRTDTQYF.

This clonotype was counted a single time. The chain carries TRBV10-3 and TRBJ2-7; 8 bases agree with TRBD1. Trimming took 4 bases from V and 1 from J; bases not matched to a gene: 6. The CDR3 spans 15 residues. The germline gives CDR1 ENHRY, CDR2 SYGVKD. CDR3 region: CAISVGQALSYEQYF. In DNA, the CDR3 is TGTGCCATCAGTGTGGGACAGGCGCTTTCCTACGAGCAGTACTTC.

V is TRBV5-6 and J is TRBJ2-2; D uncertain. This CDR3 comprises 13 residues. Deletions cut 4 bases from V and 9 bases from J, with 13 bases between. CDR1 and CDR2 from the germline V gene are SGHDT and YYEEEE. CDR3 residues: CASSRYYFRELFF. The CDR3 DNA reads TGTGCCAGCAGCCGCTACTATTTCCGGGAGCTGTTTTTT.

This clonotype was seen more than once but under ten times. The rearrangement joins TRBV28 to TRBJ2-2; D is undetermined. Germline V gene sequence: CDR1 MDHEN, CDR2 SYDVKM. V was pared by 6 bases and J by 3 bases, with 14 bases between. This CDR3 has 15 residues. The CDR3 sequence is CASRLQKFDTGELFF. CDR3 coding DNA: TGTGCCAGCAGATTGCAGAAGTTTGACACCGGGGAGCTGTTTTTT.

The chain combines TRBV11-2 with TRBJ2-7; D may be TRBD2 (6 bases). The CDR3 sequence is 14 residues long. The germline gives CDR1 SGHAT, CDR2 FQNNGV. Between the trimmed V and J ends, which lost 9 bases and 1 base, there was a span of 16 bases. The CDR3: CASREGGGSYEQYF. The DNA of the CDR3 is TGTGCCAGTCGCGAGGGCGGAGGGTCCTACGAGCAGTACTTC.

This chain uses TRBV7-3 with TRBJ1-1; D is uncertain. Germline values: CDR1 SGHTA, CDR2 FQGTGA. This CDR3 is 12 amino acids long. Trimming took 7 bases from V and 5 from J, leaving 11 bases between them. The CDR3 DNA reads as TGTGCCAGCATAGGGAGTTTAACTGAAGCTTTCTTT. It translates to CASIGSLTEAFF.

This clonotype has just a few counts. This chain connects TRBV7-9 to TRBJ2-7; 11 bases align to TRBD1. Per germline, CDR1 SEHNR and CDR2 FQNEAQ (reference sequence). CDR3 length: 15 residues. V lost 5 bases to trimming and J lost 3 bases; unmatched junction nucleotides: 6. CDR3 residues: CASSNRDRGNYEQYF. CDR3 nucleotides: TGTGCCAGCAGCAACCGGGACAGGGGGAACTACGAGCAGTACTTC.

The rearrangement joins TRBV20-1 to TRBJ1-5, with D possibly being TRBD1 (5 bases). The germline CDR1 and CDR2 sequences are DFQATT and SNEGSKA (reference sequence). V lost 4 bases and J lost 5, with 15 bases in between. The length of the CDR3 is 14 residues. CDR3 sequence reads: CSANLPGDDQPQHF. The CDR3 DNA sequence: TGCAGTGCTAACCTCCCGGGGGATGATCAGCCCCAGCATTTT.

The chain has TRBV20-1 and TRBJ2-3; TRBD1 aligns across 10 bases. The CDR3 extends over 16 amino acids. The germline V gene encodes CDR1 DFQATT and CDR2 SNEGSKA (reference sequence). Here the CDR3 DNA reads TGCAGGACGACAGGGGGCGCAGGGATCGGCACAGATACGCAGTATTTT. Translating it yields CRTTGGAGIGTDTQYF.

The CDR3 protein is CASSYEQGSYEQYF. Written as DNA, the CDR3 is TGTGCCAGCAGTTACGAACAGGGTTCCTACGAGCAGTACTTC. The rearrangement uses TRBV27 and TRBJ2-7, with D possibly being TRBD1 (6 bases). CDR3 length: 14 amino acids. V gave up 4 bases and J gave up 1 base, with 11 bases separating them. Germline lookup yields CDR1 MNHEY and CDR2 SMNVEV (reference sequence).

The V gene is TRBV9, the J gene TRBJ2-1; unclear D gene. The V end was cut by 1 base, the J end by 6 bases, with 2 bases between. The CDR3 sequence is 11 residues long. The germline gives CDR1 SGDLS, CDR2 YYNGEE. The chain's CDR3 is CASSVSNEQFF. CDR3 in DNA: TGTGCCAGCAGCGTAAGCAATGAGCAGTTCTTC.

The V call is TRBV6-2 or TRBV6-3, the J call TRBJ2-7, with 8 bases lining up with TRBD1. Germline V lookup: CDR1 MNHEY, CDR2 SVGEGT. Trimming removed 4 bases from V and 6 bases from J; junction bases left unmatched: 2. This CDR3 has 12 amino acids. The CDR3 spells CASSSTGAEQYF. In DNA, the CDR3 is TGTGCCAGCAGTTCGACAGGGGCCGAGCAGTACTTC.

The rearrangement joins TRBV9 to TRBJ1-2; 8 positions agree with TRBD1. The CDR3 is made up of 13 amino acids. The ends lost 3 bases at V and 8 bases at J; junction bases unmatched: 6. Germline-derived CDR1 and CDR2 are SGDLS and YYNGEE. The CDR3 region is CASSAQGAGGYTF. CDR3 DNA sequence: TGTGCCAGCAGCGCCCAGGGGGCGGGGGGCTACACCTTC.

J is TRBJ2-2 and V is TRBV11-2; D not certain. The V gene's germline CDR1 is SGHAT and CDR2 FQNNGV. Trimming took off 7 bases at V and 4 bases at J, with 7 bases between the two ends. This CDR3 has 12 amino acids. CDR3 sequence: CASTGSTGELFF. CDR3 sequence (DNA): TGTGCCAGCACTGGGTCCACCGGGGAGCTGTTTTTT.

The chain recombines TRBV28 with TRBJ2-3, with 11 bases identical to TRBD2. Germline CDR1 and CDR2: MDHEN and SYDVKM. The junction had 6 bases not matched to a gene; V was cut back by 3 bases and J by 4 bases. The length of the CDR3 is 16 residues. The CDR3 loop is CASSFLAGGQADTQYF. The CDR3 bases are TGTGCCAGCAGTTTCTTAGCGGGGGGGCAAGCAGATACGCAGTATTTT.